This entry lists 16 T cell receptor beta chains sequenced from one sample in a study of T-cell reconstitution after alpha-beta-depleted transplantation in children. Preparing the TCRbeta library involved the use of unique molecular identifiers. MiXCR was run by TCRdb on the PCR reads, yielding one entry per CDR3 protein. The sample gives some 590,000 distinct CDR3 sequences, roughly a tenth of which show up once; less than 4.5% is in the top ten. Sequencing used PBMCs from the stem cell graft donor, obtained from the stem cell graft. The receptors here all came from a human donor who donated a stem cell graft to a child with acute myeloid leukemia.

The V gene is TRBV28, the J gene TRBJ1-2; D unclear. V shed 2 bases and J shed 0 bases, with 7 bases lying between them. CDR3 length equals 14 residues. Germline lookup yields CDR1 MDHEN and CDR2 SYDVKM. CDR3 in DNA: TGTGCCAGCAGTTTAGTCCGAACTAACTATGGCTACACCTTC. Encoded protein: CASSLVRTNYGYTF.

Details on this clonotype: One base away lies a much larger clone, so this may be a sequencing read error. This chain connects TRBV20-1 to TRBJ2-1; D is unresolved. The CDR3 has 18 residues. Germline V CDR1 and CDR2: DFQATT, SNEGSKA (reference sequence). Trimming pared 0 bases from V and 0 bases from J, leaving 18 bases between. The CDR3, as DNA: TGCAGTGCTAGAGATTGGGTAGGCCTAAGGAGCTCCTACAATGAGCAGTTCTTC. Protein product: CSARDWVGLRSSYNEQFF.

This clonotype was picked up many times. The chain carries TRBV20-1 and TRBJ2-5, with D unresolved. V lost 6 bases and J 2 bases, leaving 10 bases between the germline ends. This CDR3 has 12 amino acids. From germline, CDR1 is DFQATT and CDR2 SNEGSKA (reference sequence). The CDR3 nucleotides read TGCAGTGCCAACTTTAGGCAAGAGACCCAGTACTTC. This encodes CSANFRQETQYF.

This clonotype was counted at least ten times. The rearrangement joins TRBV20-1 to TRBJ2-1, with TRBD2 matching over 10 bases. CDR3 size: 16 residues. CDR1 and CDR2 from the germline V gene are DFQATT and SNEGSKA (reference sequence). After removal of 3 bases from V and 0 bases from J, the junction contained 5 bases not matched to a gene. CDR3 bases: TGCAGTGCTAGGGTCGCTAGCGGGAGCTCCTACAATGAGCAGTTCTTC. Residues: CSARVASGSSYNEQFF.

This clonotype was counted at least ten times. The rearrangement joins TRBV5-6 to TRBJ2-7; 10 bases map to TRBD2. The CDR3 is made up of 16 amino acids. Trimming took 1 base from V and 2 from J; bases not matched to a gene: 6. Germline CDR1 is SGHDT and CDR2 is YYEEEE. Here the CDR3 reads CASSLRTSGLTYEQYF. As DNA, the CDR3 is TGTGCCAGCAGCTTGCGGACTAGCGGCCTTACCTACGAGCAGTACTTC.

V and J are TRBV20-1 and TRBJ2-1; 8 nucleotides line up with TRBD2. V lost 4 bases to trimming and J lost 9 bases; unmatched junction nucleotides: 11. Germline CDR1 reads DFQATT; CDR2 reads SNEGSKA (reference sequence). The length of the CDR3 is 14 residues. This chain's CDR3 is CSAILAGGVGEQFF. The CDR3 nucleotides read TGCAGTGCTATTCTGGCGGGAGGTGTTGGTGAGCAGTTCTTC.

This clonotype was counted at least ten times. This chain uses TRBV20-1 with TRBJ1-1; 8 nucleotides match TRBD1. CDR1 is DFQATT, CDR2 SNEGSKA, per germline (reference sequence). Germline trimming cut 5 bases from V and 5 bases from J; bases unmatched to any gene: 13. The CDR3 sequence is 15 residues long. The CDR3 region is CSAQPPRGRVTEAFF. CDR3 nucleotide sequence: TGCAGTGCTCAGCCACCCAGGGGGCGGGTTACTGAAGCTTTCTTT.

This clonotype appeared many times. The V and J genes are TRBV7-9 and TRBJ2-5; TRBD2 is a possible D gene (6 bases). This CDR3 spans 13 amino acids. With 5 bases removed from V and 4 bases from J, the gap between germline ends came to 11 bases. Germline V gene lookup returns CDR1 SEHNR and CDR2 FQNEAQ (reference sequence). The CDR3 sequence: CASSLTRGETQYF. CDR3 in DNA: TGTGCCAGCAGCCTGACTAGAGGAGAGACCCAGTACTTC.

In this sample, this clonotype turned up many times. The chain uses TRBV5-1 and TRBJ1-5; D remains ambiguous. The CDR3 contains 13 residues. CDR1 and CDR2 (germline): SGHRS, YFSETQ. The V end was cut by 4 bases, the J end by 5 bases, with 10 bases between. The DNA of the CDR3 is TGCGCCAGCAGCCGGTCCGGGGATCAGCCCCAGCATTTT. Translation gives CASSRSGDQPQHF.

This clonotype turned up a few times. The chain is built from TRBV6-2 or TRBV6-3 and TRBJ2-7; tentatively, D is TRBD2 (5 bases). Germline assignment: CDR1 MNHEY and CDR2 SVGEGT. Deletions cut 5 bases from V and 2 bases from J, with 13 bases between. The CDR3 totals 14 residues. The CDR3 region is CASSLPNGAYEQYF. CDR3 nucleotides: TGTGCCAGCAGTCTGCCAAACGGGGCCTACGAGCAGTACTTC.

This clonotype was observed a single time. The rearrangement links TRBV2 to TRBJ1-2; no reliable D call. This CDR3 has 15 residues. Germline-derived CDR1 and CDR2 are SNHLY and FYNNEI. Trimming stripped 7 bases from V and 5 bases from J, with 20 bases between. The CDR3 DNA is TGTGCCAGCAAAGAAAATTCCCGCTCCGTTTATGGCTACACCTTC. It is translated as CASKENSRSVYGYTF.

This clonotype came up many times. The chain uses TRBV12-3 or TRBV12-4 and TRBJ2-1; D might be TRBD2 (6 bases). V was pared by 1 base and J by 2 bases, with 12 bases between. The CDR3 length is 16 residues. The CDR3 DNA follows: TGTGCCAGCAGTTTAGTAGGAGGGAGAACCTACAATGAGCAGTTCTTC. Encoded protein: CASSLVGGRTYNEQFF.

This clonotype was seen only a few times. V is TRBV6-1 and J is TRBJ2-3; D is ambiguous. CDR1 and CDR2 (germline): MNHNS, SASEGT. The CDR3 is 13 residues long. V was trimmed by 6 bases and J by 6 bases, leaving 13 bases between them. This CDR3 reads CASRPGFPDTQYF. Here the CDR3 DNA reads TGTGCCAGCAGACCCGGTTTCCCGGATACGCAGTATTTT.

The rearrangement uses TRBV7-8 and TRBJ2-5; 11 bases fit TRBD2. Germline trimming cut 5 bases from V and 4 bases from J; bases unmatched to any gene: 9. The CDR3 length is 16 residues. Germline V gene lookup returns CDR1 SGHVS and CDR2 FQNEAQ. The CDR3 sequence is CASSRGTSGGVETQYF. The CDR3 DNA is TGTGCCAGCAGCCGGGGGACTAGCGGAGGGGTAGAGACCCAGTACTTC.

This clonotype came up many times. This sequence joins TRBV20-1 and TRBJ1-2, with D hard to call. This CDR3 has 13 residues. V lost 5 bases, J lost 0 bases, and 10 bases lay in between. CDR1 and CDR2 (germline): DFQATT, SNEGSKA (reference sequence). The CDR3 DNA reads TGCAGTGCTGAGGTGGGAGCTAACTATGGCTACACCTTC. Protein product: CSAEVGANYGYTF.

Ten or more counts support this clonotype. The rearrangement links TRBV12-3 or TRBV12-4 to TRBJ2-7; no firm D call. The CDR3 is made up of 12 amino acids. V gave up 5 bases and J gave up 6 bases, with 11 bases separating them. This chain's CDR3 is CASSPEGSEQYF. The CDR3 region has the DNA TGTGCCAGCAGTCCCGAAGGTTCCGAGCAGTACTTC.